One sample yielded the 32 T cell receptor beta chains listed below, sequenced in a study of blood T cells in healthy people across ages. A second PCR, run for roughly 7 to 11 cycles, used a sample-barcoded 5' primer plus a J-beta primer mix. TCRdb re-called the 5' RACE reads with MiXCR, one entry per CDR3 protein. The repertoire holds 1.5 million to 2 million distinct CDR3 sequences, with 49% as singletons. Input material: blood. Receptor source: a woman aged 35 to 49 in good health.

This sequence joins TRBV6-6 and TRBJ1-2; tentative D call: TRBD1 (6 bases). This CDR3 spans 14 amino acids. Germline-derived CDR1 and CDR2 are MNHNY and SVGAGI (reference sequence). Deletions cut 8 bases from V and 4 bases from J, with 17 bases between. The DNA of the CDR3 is TGTGCCAGCCTCCCTAGAGACAGGATCTATGGCTACACCTTC. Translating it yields CASLPRDRIYGYTF.

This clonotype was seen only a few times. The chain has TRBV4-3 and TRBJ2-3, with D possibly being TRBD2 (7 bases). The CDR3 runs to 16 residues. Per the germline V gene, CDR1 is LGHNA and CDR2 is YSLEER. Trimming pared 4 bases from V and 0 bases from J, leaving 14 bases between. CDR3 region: CASSPKGGASTDTQYF. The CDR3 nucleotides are TGCGCCAGCAGCCCCAAGGGGGGGGCCAGCACAGATACGCAGTATTTT.

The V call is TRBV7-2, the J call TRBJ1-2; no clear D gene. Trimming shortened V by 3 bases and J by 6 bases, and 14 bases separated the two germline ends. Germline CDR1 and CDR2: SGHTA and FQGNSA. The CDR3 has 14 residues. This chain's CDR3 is CASSLIPGSHGYTF. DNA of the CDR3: TGTGCCAGCAGCTTGATTCCAGGCAGCCATGGCTACACCTTC.

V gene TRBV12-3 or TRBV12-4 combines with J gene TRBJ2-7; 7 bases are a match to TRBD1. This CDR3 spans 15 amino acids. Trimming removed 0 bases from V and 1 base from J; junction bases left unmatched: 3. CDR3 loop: CASSLAQGQSYEQYF. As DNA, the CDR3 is TGTGCCAGCAGTTTAGCCCAGGGACAGTCCTACGAGCAGTACTTC.

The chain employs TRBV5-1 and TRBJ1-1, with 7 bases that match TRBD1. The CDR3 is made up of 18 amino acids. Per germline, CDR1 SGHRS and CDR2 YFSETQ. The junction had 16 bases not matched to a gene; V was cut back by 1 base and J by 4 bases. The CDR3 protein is CASSLRRQGIMGVTEAFF. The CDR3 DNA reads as TGCGCCAGCAGCTTGAGGCGACAGGGTATTATGGGGGTCACTGAAGCTTTCTTT.

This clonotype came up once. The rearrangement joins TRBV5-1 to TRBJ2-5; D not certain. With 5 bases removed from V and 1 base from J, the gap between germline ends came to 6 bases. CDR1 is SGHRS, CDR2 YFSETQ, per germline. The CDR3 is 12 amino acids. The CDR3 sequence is CASRVAQETQYF. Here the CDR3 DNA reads TGCGCCAGCAGAGTCGCCCAAGAGACCCAGTACTTC.

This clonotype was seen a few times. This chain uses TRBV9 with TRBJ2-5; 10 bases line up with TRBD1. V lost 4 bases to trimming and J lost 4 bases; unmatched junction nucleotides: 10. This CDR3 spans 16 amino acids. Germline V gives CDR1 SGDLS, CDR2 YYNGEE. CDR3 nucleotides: TGTGCCAGCAGCCCCCGGGACAGGGGAGGCTTAGAGACCCAGTACTTC. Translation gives CASSPRDRGGLETQYF.

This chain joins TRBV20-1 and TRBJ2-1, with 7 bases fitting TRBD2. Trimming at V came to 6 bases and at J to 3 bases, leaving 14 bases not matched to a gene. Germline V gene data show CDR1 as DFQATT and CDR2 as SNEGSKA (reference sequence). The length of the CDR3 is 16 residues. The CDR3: CSAGGLQRGNYNEQFF. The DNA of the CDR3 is TGCAGTGCGGGGGGTCTCCAGCGGGGTAACTACAATGAGCAGTTCTTC.

The CDR3 spells CASSPQITGSSPLHF. The DNA of the CDR3 is TGTGCCAGCAGCCCACAGATTACAGGGAGTTCACCCCTCCACTTT. This chain joins TRBV4-2 and TRBJ1-6; a weak D match, TRBD1 (6 bases). The CDR3 is made up of 15 amino acids. The V end lost 4 bases, the J end lost 9 bases, and 16 bases lay between the germline ends. Per germline, CDR1 LGHNA and CDR2 YNFKEQ.

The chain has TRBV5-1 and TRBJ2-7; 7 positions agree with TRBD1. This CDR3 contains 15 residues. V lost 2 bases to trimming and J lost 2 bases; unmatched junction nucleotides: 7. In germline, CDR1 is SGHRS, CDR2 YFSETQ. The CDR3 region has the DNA TGCGCCAGCAGCTTAACCCCGGGACAGCCCTACGAGCAGTACTTC. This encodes CASSLTPGQPYEQYF.

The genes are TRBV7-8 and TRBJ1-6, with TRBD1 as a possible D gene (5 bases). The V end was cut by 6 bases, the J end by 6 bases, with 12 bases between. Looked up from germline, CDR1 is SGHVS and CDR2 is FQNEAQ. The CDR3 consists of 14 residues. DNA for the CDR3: TGTGCCAGCAGGCAGTCCGGGGCTAATTCACCCCTCCACTTT. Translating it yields CASRQSGANSPLHF. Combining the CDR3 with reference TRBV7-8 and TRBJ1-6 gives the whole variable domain GAGVSQSPRYKVAKRGQDVALRCDPISGHVSLFWYQQALGQGPEFLTYFQNEAQLDKSGLPSDRFFAERPEGSVSTLKIQRTQQEDSAVYLCASRQSGANSPLHFGNGTRLTVT.

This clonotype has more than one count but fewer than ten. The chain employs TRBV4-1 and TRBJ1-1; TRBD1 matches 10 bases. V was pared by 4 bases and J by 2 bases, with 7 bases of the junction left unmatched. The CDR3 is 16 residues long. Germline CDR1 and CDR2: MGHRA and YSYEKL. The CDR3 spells CASSRGGTGVNTEAFF. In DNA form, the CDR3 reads TGCGCCAGCAGCCGTGGAGGGACAGGGGTTAACACTGAAGCTTTCTTT.

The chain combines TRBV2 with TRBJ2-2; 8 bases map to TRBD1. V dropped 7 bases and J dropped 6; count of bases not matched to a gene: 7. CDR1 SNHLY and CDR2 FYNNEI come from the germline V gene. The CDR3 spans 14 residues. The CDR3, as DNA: TGTGCCAGCACCTCGGACAGGGCTGCCGGGGAGCTGTTTTTT. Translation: CASTSDRAAGELFF.

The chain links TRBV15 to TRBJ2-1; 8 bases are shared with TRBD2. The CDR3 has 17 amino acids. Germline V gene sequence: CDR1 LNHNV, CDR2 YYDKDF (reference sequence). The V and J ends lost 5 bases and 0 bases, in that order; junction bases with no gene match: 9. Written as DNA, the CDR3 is TGTGCCACCAGCTTAGTCGGGGGGGCCTTCTCCTACAATGAGCAGTTCTTC. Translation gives CATSLVGGAFSYNEQFF.

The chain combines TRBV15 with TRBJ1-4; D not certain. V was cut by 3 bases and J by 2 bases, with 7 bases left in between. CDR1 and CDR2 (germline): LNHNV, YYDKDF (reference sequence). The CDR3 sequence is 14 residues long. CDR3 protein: CATSRGDTNEKLFF. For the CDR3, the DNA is TGTGCCACCAGCAGGGGAGACACTAATGAAAAACTGTTTTTT.

The CDR3, as DNA: TGTGCCAGCAACGGGGAAAACTATGGCTACACCTTC. The encoded protein is CASNGENYGYTF. V gene TRBV6-1 combines with J gene TRBJ1-2; no firm D call. The CDR3 has 12 amino acids. V was trimmed by 7 bases and J by 2 bases, leaving 8 bases between them. The germline gives CDR1 MNHNS, CDR2 SASEGT.

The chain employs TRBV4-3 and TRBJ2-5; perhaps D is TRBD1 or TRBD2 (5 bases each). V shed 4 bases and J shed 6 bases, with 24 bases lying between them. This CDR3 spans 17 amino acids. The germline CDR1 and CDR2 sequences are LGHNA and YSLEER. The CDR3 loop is CASSRQREGESLKTQYF. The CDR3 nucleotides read TGCGCCAGCAGCCGCCAACGGGAAGGGGAGAGCCTGAAGACCCAGTACTTC.

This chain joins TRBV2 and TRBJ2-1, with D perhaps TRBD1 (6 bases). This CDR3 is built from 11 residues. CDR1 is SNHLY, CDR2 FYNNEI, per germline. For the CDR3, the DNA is TGTGTCCCCACACAGGGCAATGAGCAGTTCTTC. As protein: CVPTQGNEQFF. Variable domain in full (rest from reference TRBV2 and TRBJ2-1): EPEVTQTPSHQVTQMGQEVILRCVPISNHLYFYWYRQILGQKVEFLVSFYNNEISEKSEIFDDQFSVERPDGSNFTLKIRSTKLEDSAMYFCVPTQGNEQFFGPGTRLTVL.

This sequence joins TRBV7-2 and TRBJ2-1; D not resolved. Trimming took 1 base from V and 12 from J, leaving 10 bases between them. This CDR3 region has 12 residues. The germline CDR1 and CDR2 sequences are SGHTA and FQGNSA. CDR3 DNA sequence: TGTGCCAGCAGCTTAGTTCTAGGAACGCAGTTCTTC. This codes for CASSLVLGTQFF.

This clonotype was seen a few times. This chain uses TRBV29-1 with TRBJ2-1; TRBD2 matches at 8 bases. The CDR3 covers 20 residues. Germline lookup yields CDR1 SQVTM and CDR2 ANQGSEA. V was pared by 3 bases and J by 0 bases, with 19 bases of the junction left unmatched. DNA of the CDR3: TGCAGCGTTGATCCCCCGGGACTAGTAACCCCTCCCAGCTCCTACAATGAGCAGTTCTTC. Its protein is CSVDPPGLVTPPSSYNEQFF.

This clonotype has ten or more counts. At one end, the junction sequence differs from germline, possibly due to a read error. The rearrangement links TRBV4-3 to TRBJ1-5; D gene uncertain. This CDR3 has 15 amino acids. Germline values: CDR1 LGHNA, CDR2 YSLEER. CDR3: CASSPGPYSNQPQHF. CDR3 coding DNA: TGTGCCAGCAGCCCCGGACCTTATAGCAATCAGCCCCAGCATTTT.

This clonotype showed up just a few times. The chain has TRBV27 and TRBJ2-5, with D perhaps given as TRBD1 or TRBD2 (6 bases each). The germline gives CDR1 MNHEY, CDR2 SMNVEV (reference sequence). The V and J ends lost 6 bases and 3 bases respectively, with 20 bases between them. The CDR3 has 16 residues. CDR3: CASSRTGAGVEETQYF. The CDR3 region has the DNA TGTGCCAGCAGCCGGACGGGGGCAGGGGTCGAAGAGACCCAGTACTTC.

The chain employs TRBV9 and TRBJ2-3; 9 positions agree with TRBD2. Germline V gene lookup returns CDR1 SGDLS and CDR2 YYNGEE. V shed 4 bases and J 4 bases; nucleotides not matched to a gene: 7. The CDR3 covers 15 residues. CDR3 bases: TGTGCCAGCAGCCGGGCGGGGGGGCCTCCAGATACGCAGTATTTT. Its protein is CASSRAGGPPDTQYF. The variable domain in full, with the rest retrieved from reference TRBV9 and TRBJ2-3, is DSGVTQTPKHLITATGQRVTLRCSPRSGDLSVYWYQQSLDQGLQFLIQYYNGEERAKGNILERFSAQQFPDLHSELNLSSLELGDSALYFCASSRAGGPPDTQYFGPGTRLTVL.

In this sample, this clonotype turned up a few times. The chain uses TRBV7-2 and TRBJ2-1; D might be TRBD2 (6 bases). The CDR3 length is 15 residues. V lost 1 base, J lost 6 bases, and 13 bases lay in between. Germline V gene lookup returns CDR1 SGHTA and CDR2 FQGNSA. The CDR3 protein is CASSLDGAGFNEQFF. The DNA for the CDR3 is TGTGCCAGCAGCTTAGATGGCGCGGGGTTCAATGAGCAGTTCTTC.

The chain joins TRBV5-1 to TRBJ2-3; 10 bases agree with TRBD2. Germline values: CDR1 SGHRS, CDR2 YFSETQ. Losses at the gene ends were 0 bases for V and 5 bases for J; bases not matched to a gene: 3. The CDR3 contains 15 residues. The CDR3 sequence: CASSLVRTSGDTQYF. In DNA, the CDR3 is TGCGCCAGCAGCTTGGTCAGGACTAGCGGAGATACGCAGTATTTT.

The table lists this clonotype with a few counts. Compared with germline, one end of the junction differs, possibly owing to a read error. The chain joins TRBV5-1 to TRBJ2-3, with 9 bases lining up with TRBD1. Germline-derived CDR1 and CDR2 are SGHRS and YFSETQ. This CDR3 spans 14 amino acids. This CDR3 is CASSPGTGRDTQYF. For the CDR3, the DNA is TGTGCCAGCAGCCCGGGGACAGGGAGAGATACGCAGTATTTT.

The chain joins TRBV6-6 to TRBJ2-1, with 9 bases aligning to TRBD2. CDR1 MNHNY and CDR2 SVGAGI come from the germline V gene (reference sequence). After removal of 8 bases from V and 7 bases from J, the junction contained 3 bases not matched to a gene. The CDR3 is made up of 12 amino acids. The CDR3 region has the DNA TGTGCCAGCTGTCTAGCGGGAAATGAGCAGTTCTTC. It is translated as CASCLAGNEQFF.

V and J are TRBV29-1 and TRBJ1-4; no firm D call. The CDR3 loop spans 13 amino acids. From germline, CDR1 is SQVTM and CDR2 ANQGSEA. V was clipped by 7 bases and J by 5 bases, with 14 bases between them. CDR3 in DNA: TGCAGCGCTTCAGCTACTACAAATGAAAAACTGTTTTTT. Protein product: CSASATTNEKLFF.

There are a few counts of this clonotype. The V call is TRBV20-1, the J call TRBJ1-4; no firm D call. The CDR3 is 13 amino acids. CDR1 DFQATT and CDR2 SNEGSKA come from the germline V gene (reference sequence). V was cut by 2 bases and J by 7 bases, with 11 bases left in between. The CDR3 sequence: CSARKQEFEKLFF. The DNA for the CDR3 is TGCAGTGCTAGAAAGCAGGAATTTGAAAAACTGTTTTTT.

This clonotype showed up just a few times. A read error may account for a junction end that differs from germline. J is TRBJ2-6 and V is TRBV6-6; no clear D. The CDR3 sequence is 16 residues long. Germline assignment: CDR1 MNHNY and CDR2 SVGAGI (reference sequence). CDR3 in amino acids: CASGYGVISGANVLTF. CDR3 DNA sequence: TGTGCCAGCGGTTATGGGGTAATCTCTGGGGCCAACGTCCTGACTTTC.

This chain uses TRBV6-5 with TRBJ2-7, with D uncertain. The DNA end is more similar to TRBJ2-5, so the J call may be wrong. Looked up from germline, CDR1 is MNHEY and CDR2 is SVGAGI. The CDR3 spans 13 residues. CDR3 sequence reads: CATKWGSTETQYF. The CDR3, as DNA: TGTGCCACCAAATGGGGTTCAACAGAGACCCAGTACTTC.

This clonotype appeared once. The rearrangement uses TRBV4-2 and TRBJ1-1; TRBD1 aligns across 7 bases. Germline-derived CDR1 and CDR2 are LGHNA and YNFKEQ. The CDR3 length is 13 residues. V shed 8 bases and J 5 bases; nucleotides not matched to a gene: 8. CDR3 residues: CASRRDSLTEAFF. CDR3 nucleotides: TGTGCCAGCCGCAGGGACAGCTTGACTGAAGCTTTCTTT.